The 27 T cell receptor beta chains presented below share a single source sample, sequenced in a study of glioma-infiltrating T cells after dendritic cell vaccination (dated by TCRdb to about 2016). The time point label for this specimen denotes: after dendritic cell vaccination, including at tumor progression/relapse. The protocol used for the library was the immunoSEQ multiplex PCR assay. This immuneACCESS table, as held by TCRdb, lists in-frame sequences with V and J called but not all clones. Of the missing ones, under half trace to an unresolved V gene in checked studies; the others have no known cause. The sample profile shows tens of thousands of clones; 85% of them were found once. Of the sample, more than 8% is held by the ten largest clones. Sequencing was performed on blood, taken after dendritic cell vaccination. These receptors all come from a human donor with glioblastoma.

The chain uses TRBV5-1 and TRBJ2-7, with 8 bases fitting TRBD1. The CDR3 loop spans 15 amino acids. Trimming removed 3 bases from V and 5 bases from J; junction bases left unmatched: 10. Germline V gives CDR1 SGHRS, CDR2 YFSETQ. Here the CDR3 DNA reads TGCGCCAGCAGCTCACAGGGGACAGGTTTCCACGAGCAGTACTTC. Translated, it gives CASSSQGTGFHEQYF.

The gene calls are TRBV27 and TRBJ2-2; TRBD2 agrees at 12 bases. With V trimmed by 5 bases and J by 6 bases, 4 bases remained unmatched. The CDR3 is 15 amino acids. Germline loops: CDR1 MNHEY, CDR2 SMNVEV (reference sequence). CDR3 in DNA: TGTGCCAGCAGTCCCCGACTAGCGGGGGCCGGGGAGCTGTTTTTT. It yields the protein CASSPRLAGAGELFF.

The V call is TRBV27, the J call TRBJ1-2; TRBD1 is a possible D gene (6 bases). The CDR3 covers 14 residues. Germline V gene lookup returns CDR1 MNHEY and CDR2 SMNVEV (reference sequence). V dropped 7 bases and J dropped 4 bases, with 16 bases sitting between them. CDR3 sequence reads: CASTSTTGFYGYTF. The CDR3 DNA is TGTGCCAGCACCTCCACAACAGGGTTCTATGGCTACACCTTC.

The CDR3 coding sequence is TGTGCCACCCTCCTCCTGACAGGCGAGCAGTACTTC. It yields the protein CATLLLTGEQYF. This chain joins TRBV28 and TRBJ2-7, with D maybe TRBD1 (6 bases). From germline, CDR1 is MDHEN and CDR2 SYDVKM. The V gene lost 10 bases and the J gene lost 6 bases, with 16 bases spanning the gap. The CDR3 totals 12 residues.

This clone appeared a single time. This sequence joins TRBV29-1 and TRBJ2-1, with a tentative D call TRBD2 (6 bases). The CDR3 spans 16 residues. Looked up from germline, CDR1 is SQVTM and CDR2 is ANQGSEA. Deletions cut 1 base from V and 6 bases from J, with 19 bases between. The CDR3 sequence is CSVEVDVAGNLNEQFF. As DNA, the CDR3 is TGCAGCGTTGAAGTTGACGTTGCGGGAAATCTCAATGAGCAGTTCTTC.

With respect to this clone: The sample holds other DNA sequences that translate to the same CDR3. The V gene is TRBV19, the J gene TRBJ1-1; D not resolved. Trimming removed 3 bases from V and 1 base from J, with 6 bases in between. The CDR3 consists of 13 residues. Germline lookup yields CDR1 LNHDA and CDR2 SQIVND (reference sequence). The CDR3 loop is CASSISGNTEAFF. Here the CDR3 DNA reads TGTGCCAGTAGTATTAGCGGGAACACTGAAGCTTTCTTT.

This chain connects TRBV27 to TRBJ2-5; 12 bases agree with TRBD2. The V gene end was trimmed by 4 bases and the J gene end by 5 bases; junction bases not matched to a gene: 11. CDR3 length: 17 residues. Germline lookup yields CDR1 MNHEY and CDR2 SMNVEV (reference sequence). In DNA, the CDR3 is TGTGCCAGCAGTTCCACCCCTAGCGGGAGGGCCGATGAGACCCAGTACTTC. Translating it yields CASSSTPSGRADETQYF.

The chain employs TRBV9 and TRBJ2-5; the match to TRBD2 covers 8 bases. V gave up 0 bases and J gave up 7 bases; unmatched junction bases: 14. This CDR3 contains 17 residues. Germline V lookup: CDR1 SGDLS, CDR2 YYNGEE. CDR3 amino acids: CASSVEEGGGLRGTQYF. CDR3 bases: TGTGCCAGCAGCGTAGAAGAGGGCGGGGGGCTTCGGGGGACCCAGTACTTC.

A single count supports this clone. Here the CDR3 DNA reads TGTGCCAGCAGTTTACAGGGATCTCAGCCCCAGCATTTT. Protein sequence: CASSLQGSQPQHF. The V gene is TRBV27, the J gene TRBJ1-5, with D possibly being TRBD1 (5 bases). Between the trimmed V and J ends, which lost 2 bases and 6 bases, there was a span of 8 bases. The CDR3 has 13 residues. Germline V gives CDR1 MNHEY, CDR2 SMNVEV (reference sequence).

V and J are TRBV25-1 and TRBJ1-6, with unresolved D. Germline V gene sequence: CDR1 MGHDK, CDR2 SYGVNS. The germline V and J ends were trimmed by 1 base and 10 bases, with 14 bases remaining between them. The CDR3 length is 15 residues. CDR3 loop: CASSESTVPGSPLHF. CDR3 DNA sequence: TGTGCCAGCAGTGAATCCACCGTTCCGGGGTCACCCCTCCACTTT. The variable domain in full, with the rest retrieved from reference TRBV25-1 and TRBJ1-6, is EADIYQTPRYLVIGTGKKITLECSQTMGHDKMYWYQQDPGMELHLIHYSYGVNSTEKGDLSSESTVSRIRTEHFPLTLESARPSHTSQYLCASSESTVPGSPLHFGNGTRLTVT.

The rearrangement uses TRBV7-8 and TRBJ1-1; D possibly corresponds to TRBD1 (6 bases). Germline V CDR1 and CDR2: SGHVS, FQNEAQ. V was pared by 5 bases and J by 8 bases, with 9 bases between. The CDR3 covers 11 residues. The CDR3 DNA sequence: TGTGCCAGCAGCGCAGACAGGGAAGCTTTCTTT. It is translated as CASSADREAFF.

The rearrangement joins TRBV5-6 to TRBJ2-3; D unresolved. The CDR3 covers 12 residues. V was cut by 1 base and J by 2 bases, with 2 bases left in between. CDR1 and CDR2 (germline): SGHDT, YYEEEE. CDR3 region: CASSLLTDTQYF. CDR3 sequence (DNA): TGTGCCAGCAGCTTGCTCACAGATACGCAGTATTTT.

This chain uses TRBV7-2 with TRBJ2-7; D unclear. Germline V gives CDR1 SGHTA, CDR2 FQGNSA. The CDR3 is made up of 12 amino acids. Trimming left V 1 base short and J 6 bases short, with 7 bases between. The CDR3 nucleotides are TGTGCCAGCAGCTTAGAAACTGTCGAGCAGTACTTC. Its protein product is CASSLETVEQYF.

The chain uses TRBV14 and TRBJ1-2; TRBD1 is a possible D gene (5 bases). The CDR3 is 13 amino acids. V lost 1 base, J lost 7 bases, and 10 bases lay in between. Germline V gene lookup returns CDR1 SGHDN and CDR2 FVKESK. The CDR3 region is CASSQAQGSGYTF. In nucleotides, the CDR3 is TGTGCCAGCAGCCAAGCTCAGGGTTCTGGCTACACCTTC.

The chain links TRBV6-1 to TRBJ2-2; the D is unclear. V lost 7 bases to trimming and J lost 6 bases, with 18 bases between them. The CDR3 spans 15 residues. CDR1 MNHNS and CDR2 SASEGT come from the germline V gene. The CDR3 loop reads CASTASSGYPGELFF. The CDR3 coding sequence is TGTGCCAGCACTGCTAGTTCGGGTTATCCCGGGGAGCTGTTTTTT.

Regarding this clone: Germline is not matched at one junction end, which may reflect a read error. J is TRBJ2-5 and V is TRBV5-6, with 7 nucleotides matching TRBD2. CDR1 is SGHDT, CDR2 YYEEEE, per germline. The CDR3 spans 12 residues. DNA of the CDR3: TGTGCCAGCAGCTTGGCTCGCGGGGGTATGAACTTC. Encoded protein: CASSLARGGMNF.

The V and J genes are TRBV19 and TRBJ2-1, with 8 bases aligning to TRBD2. This CDR3 is 16 amino acids long. Per the germline V gene, CDR1 is LNHDA and CDR2 is SQIVND (reference sequence). The ends lost 1 base at V and 3 bases at J; junction bases unmatched: 5. The CDR3 protein is CASSIVRGGDYNEQFF. CDR3 bases: TGTGCCAGTAGTATAGTCCGGGGGGGGGACTACAATGAGCAGTTCTTC.

The rearrangement links TRBV7-9 to TRBJ1-6; the D gene is possibly TRBD1 (6 bases). Germline CDR1 is SEHNR and CDR2 is FQNEAQ (reference sequence). The V and J ends lost 5 bases and 7 bases respectively, with 15 bases between them. The CDR3 spans 15 residues. For the CDR3, the DNA is TGTGCCAGCAGCCAGCGGGGGCAGGGGAATTCACCCCTCCACTTT. It specifies CASSQRGQGNSPLHF.

The chain couples TRBV5-6 to TRBJ1-1; 9 nucleotides match TRBD1. The ends lost 4 bases at V and 0 bases at J; junction bases unmatched: 10. The length of the CDR3 is 17 residues. CDR1 and CDR2 (germline): SGHDT, YYEEEE. The CDR3 coding sequence is TGTGCCAGCAGCCCGGGCCCGGGACAGGGAATGAACACTGAAGCTTTCTTT. It specifies CASSPGPGQGMNTEAFF. The variable domain in full, with the rest retrieved from reference TRBV5-6 and TRBJ1-1, is DAGVTQSPTHLIKTRGQQVTLRCSPKSGHDTVSWYQQALGQGPQFIFQYYEEEERQRGNFPDRFSGHQFPNYSSELNVNALLLGDSALYLCASSPGPGQGMNTEAFFGQGTRLTVV.

The V gene is TRBV5-6, the J gene TRBJ2-5; TRBD1 matches 7 bases. Germline loops: CDR1 SGHDT, CDR2 YYEEEE. CDR3 length equals 16 residues. Trimming at V came to 4 bases and at J to 5 bases, leaving 14 bases not matched to a gene. The chain's CDR3 is CASSRYPTGLEETQYF. Written as DNA, the CDR3 is TGTGCCAGCAGCCGCTACCCGACAGGGCTGGAGGAGACCCAGTACTTC. The full variable domain, completed using reference TRBV5-6 and TRBJ2-5, is DAGVTQSPTHLIKTRGQQVTLRCSPKSGHDTVSWYQQALGQGPQFIFQYYEEEERQRGNFPDRFSGHQFPNYSSELNVNALLLGDSALYLCASSRYPTGLEETQYFGPGTRLLVL.

CDR3 protein: CASSFWAYEQYF. For the CDR3, the DNA is TGTGCCAGCAGTTTCTGGGCTTACGAGCAGTACTTC. V is TRBV28 and J is TRBJ2-7; D is ambiguous. The germline V gene encodes CDR1 MDHEN and CDR2 SYDVKM. The V end was cut by 3 bases, the J end by 4 bases, with 7 bases between. CDR3 size: 12 residues.

The chain combines TRBV7-2 with TRBJ2-3, with D possibly being TRBD1 (6 bases). The CDR3 loop spans 14 amino acids. With 6 bases removed from V and 4 bases from J, the gap between germline ends came to 14 bases. Per germline, CDR1 SGHTA and CDR2 FQGNSA. CDR3 residues: CASRGQGSADTQYF. The CDR3, as DNA: TGTGCCAGCAGGGGGCAGGGGAGCGCAGATACGCAGTATTTT.

A note on this clone: One junction end disagrees with the germline gene, perhaps due to a read error. The rearrangement uses TRBV2 and TRBJ1-2, with a weak D call TRBD1 (5 bases). The CDR3 extends over 16 amino acids. Germline values: CDR1 SNHLY, CDR2 FYNNEI. CDR3 in amino acids: CASSGPFQGSLYRYTF. The DNA for the CDR3 is TGTGCCAGCAGTGGCCCCTTCCAGGGTTCTCTCTATCGCTACACCTTC. Together with reference TRBV2 and TRBJ1-2, the CDR3 gives the full variable domain: EPEVTQTPSHQVTQMGQEVILRCVPISNHLYFYWYRQILGQKVEFLVSFYNNEISEKSEIFDDQFSVERPDGSNFTLKIRSTKLEDSAMYFCASSGPFQGSLYRYTFGSGTRLTVV.

The V and J genes are TRBV7-9 and TRBJ2-1; 7 bases are shared with TRBD2. There are 15 residues in the CDR3. Trimming removed 1 base from V and 4 bases from J; junction bases left unmatched: 4. From germline, CDR1 is SEHNR and CDR2 FQNEAQ (reference sequence). The CDR3 nucleotides are TGTGCCAGCAGCTTAGGGCTAGCGGCTTACAATGAGCAGTTCTTC. It yields the protein CASSLGLAAYNEQFF.

This clone has only a few counts. This chain uses TRBV30 with TRBJ2-5, with 14 nucleotides matching TRBD2. CDR1 is GTSNPN, CDR2 SVGIG, per germline (reference sequence). V gave up 4 bases and J gave up 4 bases; unmatched junction bases: 8. The CDR3 sequence is 16 residues long. The CDR3 DNA sequence: TGTGCCTGGAACCCCGGGACTAGCGGGAGAATAGAGACCCAGTACTTC. It yields the protein CAWNPGTSGRIETQYF.

V and J are TRBV7-9 and TRBJ2-2, with D maybe TRBD2 (6 bases). The CDR3 sequence is 16 residues long. Trimming took 6 bases from V and 5 from J, leaving 19 bases between them. Germline V gene sequence: CDR1 SEHNR, CDR2 FQNEAQ (reference sequence). As DNA, the CDR3 is TGTGCCAGCAGAGAAGCGACGGTAGGAGGGACCGGGGAGCTGTTTTTT. This encodes CASREATVGGTGELFF.

The CDR3 DNA sequence: TGCGCCACCCGTCCGACAGGGAACACTGAAGCTTTCTTT. Its translation: CATRPTGNTEAFF. The gene calls are TRBV10-2 and TRBJ1-1, with D possibly being TRBD1 (6 bases). The CDR3 consists of 13 residues. The germline V gene encodes CDR1 WSHSY and CDR2 SAAADI. V dropped 10 bases and J dropped 1 base, with 13 bases sitting between them.